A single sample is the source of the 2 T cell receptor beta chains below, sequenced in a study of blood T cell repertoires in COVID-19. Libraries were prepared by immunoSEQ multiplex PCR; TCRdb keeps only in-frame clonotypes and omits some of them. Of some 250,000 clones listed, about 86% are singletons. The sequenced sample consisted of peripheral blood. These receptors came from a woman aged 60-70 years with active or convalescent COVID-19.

The CDR3 region is CASSLDWQERPYEQYF. CDR3 bases: TGTGCCAGCAGCTTAGATTGGCAGGAAAGACCTTACGAGCAGTACTTC. The chain links TRBV7-9 to TRBJ2-7; D remains ambiguous. V shed 1 base and J shed 4 bases, with 17 bases lying between them. This CDR3 has 16 residues. Germline loops: CDR1 SEHNR, CDR2 FQNEAQ (reference sequence).

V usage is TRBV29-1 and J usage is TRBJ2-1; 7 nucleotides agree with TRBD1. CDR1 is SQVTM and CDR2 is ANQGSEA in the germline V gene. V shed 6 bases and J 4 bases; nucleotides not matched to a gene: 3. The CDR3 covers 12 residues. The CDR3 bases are TGCAGCGTCCTGGGACAGTACAATGAGCAGTTCTTC. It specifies CSVLGQYNEQFF.